This TCR beta chain derives from a study of blood T cell repertoires in COVID-19. For the study at large: Researchers got acute and convalescent COVID-19 samples from the United States, Italy and Spain. Nucleic acid was either cDNA or gDNA, and it came from T cells, B-cell-depleted T cells, or PBMCs.

The table came from immunoSEQ multiplex PCR; TCRdb's copy has only in-frame clones and leaves some out. The sample has over 55,000 clones; 65% to 90% are singletons. Germline loops: CDR1 SQVTM, CDR2 ANQGSEA. CDR3 length equals 13 residues. V and J are TRBV29-1 and TRBJ2-5; possibly TRBD2 for D (6 bases). The sequence came from a man in his fifties with acute or convalescent COVID-19. Sequenced material: peripheral blood. CDR3 bases: TGCAGTGCCGGGACTGTCTCCATAGGGACCCAGTACTTC. This sequence encodes CSAGTVSIGTQYF.